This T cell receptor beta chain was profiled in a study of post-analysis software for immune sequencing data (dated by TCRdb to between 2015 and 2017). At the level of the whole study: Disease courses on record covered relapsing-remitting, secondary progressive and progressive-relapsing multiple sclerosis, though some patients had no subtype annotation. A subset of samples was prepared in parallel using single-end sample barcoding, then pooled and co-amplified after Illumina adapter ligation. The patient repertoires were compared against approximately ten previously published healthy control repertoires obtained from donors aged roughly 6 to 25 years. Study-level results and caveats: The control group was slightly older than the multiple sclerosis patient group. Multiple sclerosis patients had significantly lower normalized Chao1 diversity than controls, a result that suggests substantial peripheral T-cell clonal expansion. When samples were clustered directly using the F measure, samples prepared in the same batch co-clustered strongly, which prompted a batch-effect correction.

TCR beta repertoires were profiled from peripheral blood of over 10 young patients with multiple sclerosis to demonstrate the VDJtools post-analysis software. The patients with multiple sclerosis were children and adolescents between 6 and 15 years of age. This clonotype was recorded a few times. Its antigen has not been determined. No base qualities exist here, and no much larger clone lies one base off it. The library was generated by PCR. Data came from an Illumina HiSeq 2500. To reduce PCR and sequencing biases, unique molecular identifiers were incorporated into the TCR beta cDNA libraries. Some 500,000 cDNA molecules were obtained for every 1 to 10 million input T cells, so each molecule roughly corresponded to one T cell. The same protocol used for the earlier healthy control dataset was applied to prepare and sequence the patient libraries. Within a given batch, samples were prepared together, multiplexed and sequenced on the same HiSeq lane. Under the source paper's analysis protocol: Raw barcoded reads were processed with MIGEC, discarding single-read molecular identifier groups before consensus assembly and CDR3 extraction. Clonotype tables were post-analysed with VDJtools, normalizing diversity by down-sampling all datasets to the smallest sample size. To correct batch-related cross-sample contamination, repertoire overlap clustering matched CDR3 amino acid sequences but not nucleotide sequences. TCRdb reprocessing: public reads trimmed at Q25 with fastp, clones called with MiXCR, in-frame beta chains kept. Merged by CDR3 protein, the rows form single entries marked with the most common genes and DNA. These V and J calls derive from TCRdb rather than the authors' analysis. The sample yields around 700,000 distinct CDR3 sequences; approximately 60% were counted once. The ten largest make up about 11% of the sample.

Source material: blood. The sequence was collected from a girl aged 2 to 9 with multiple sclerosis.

The DNA sequence is TGTGCCAGCAGTGTCGGGGCATCCTACGAGCAGTACTTC. This translates into CASSVGASYEQYF. The sequence links TRBV2 to TRBJ2-7, with the D call perhaps TRBD1 or TRBD2, as 5 bases match in each case. From the cysteine up to the phenylalanine, the CDR3 has a length of 13 residues. CDR3 DNA is the only sequence kept; it has 39 bases, read in frame from the first base. Trimming removed 4 bases from V and 1 base from J, leaving 8 bases between the germline ends. The germline V gene supplies CDR1 SNHLY and CDR2 FYNNEI.